The T cell receptor (beta chain) described here comes from a study of T cell clonotyping in hematopoietic cell transplantation. Study conclusions and caveats: Broader posttransplant TCR repertoire diversity was predicted by graft donor and pretransplant recipient Inverse Simpson Index values.

With regard to this clone: The target antigen is unknown.

The germline CDR1 and CDR2 sequences are MNHNY and SVGAGI (reference sequence). The V segment lost 6 bases and the J segment 1 base; nucleotides outside the gene matches: 9. The CDR3 runs 16 residues. Data came from immunoSEQ multiplex PCR; TCRdb stores just in-frame clones and leaves some out. The table records about 29,000 clones, roughly nine tenths of them present only once. This TCR was recovered from a female patient in her forties or fifties who had an allogeneic stem cell transplant from a related donor, so the T cells may come from the graft donor. Some clones in this sample may be carry-over from other donors' samples. The source was PBMCs, collected 100 days after allogeneic stem cell transplant. The chain uses TRBV6-6 and TRBJ1-5; 7 positions agree with TRBD1. In nucleotides, the CDR3 is TGTGCCAGCAGCCCAAACAGGGGTATGAGCAATCAGCCCCAGCATTTT. This gives the protein CASSPNRGMSNQPQHF.